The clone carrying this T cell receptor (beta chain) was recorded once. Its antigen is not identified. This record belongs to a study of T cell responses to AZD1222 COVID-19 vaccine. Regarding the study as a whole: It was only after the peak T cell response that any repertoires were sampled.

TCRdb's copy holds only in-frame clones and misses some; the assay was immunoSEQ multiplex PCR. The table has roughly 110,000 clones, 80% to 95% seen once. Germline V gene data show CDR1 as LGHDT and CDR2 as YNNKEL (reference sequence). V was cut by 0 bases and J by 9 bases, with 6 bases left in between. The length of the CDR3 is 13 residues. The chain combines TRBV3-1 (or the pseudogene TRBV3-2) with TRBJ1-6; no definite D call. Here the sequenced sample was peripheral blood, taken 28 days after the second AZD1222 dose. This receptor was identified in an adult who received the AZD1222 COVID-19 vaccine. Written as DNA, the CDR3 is TGTGCCAGCAGCCAAGATGTGGTTTCACCCCTCCACTTT. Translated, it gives CASSQDVVSPLHF.